This entry lists 25 T cell receptor beta chains sequenced from one sample in a study of cytomegalovirus exposure and HLA in healthy donors (dated by TCRdb to 2017 to 2019). The library was generated by the immunoSEQ multiplex PCR assay. A mixture of 60 forward primers for TCR Vbeta segments and 13 reverse primers for TCR Jbeta segments was used in the multiplex PCR. Imported from immuneACCESS, the table was reduced by TCRdb to in-frame sequences with V and J called. These copies leave out some clones; in studies compared against another copy, an unresolved V gene accounts for under half, and the cause of the remainder is not known. Per the sample table, the count is 150,000 to 200,000 clones. The ten biggest clones cover approximately 2% of the sample. Sequenced sample: PBMCs. Source of these receptors: a man aged 30 to 45 in good health and CMV-seronegative.

The chain combines TRBV27 with TRBJ2-2; 9 bases map to TRBD2. V trimming: 8 bases; J trimming: 7 bases; junction bases outside the gene matches: 8. This CDR3 is built from 14 residues. Germline assignment: CDR1 MNHEY and CDR2 SMNVEV (reference sequence). CDR3 sequence: CASLREGLNGELFF. Written as DNA, the CDR3 is TGTGCCAGCTTGCGGGAGGGCCTAAACGGGGAGCTGTTTTTT.

The CDR3 is CATGDRGNEQYF. The CDR3 DNA follows: TGTGCCACCGGGGACAGGGGCAACGAGCAGTACTTC. The V call is TRBV2, the J call TRBJ2-7; 10 positions agree with TRBD1. Per germline, CDR1 SNHLY and CDR2 FYNNEI. The trim removed 10 bases at V and 5 bases at J, leaving 5 bases unmatched. The CDR3 is 12 amino acids.

J is TRBJ1-5 and V is TRBV6-1, with D perhaps matching TRBD1 (6 bases). This CDR3 is 15 amino acids long. Trimming shortened V by 2 bases and J by 3 bases, and 11 bases separated the two germline ends. Looked up from germline, CDR1 is MNHNS and CDR2 is SASEGT. The CDR3 coding sequence is TGTGCCAGCAGTGAATTGCGACAGGCCAATCAGCCCCAGCATTTT. It codes for CASSELRQANQPQHF.

This rearrangement joins TRBV27 to TRBJ1-4; D is uncertain. V was clipped by 5 bases and J by 0 bases, with 16 bases between them. This CDR3 contains 17 residues. Germline values: CDR1 MNHEY, CDR2 SMNVEV (reference sequence). Here the CDR3 DNA reads TGTGCCAGCAGTAGAACAGTTGTACTGTCAACTAATGAAAAACTGTTTTTT. Its translation is CASSRTVVLSTNEKLFF.

The CDR3 here is CASSYQSGWEKLFF. The CDR3, as DNA: TGTGCCAGCAGTTACCAATCAGGGTGGGAAAAACTGTTTTTT. This chain links TRBV27 with TRBJ1-4, with D maybe TRBD1 (5 bases). Germline loops: CDR1 MNHEY, CDR2 SMNVEV (reference sequence). The CDR3 is 14 residues long. The V and J ends lost 4 bases and 8 bases respectively, with 14 bases between them.

V gene TRBV29-1 combines with J gene TRBJ2-6, with 9 bases lining up with TRBD2. Germline CDR1 is SQVTM and CDR2 is ANQGSEA. J was trimmed by 4 bases and V by 0 bases; bases with no gene match: 4. The CDR3 runs to 16 residues. This CDR3 reads CSVEDPGTSGANVLTF. CDR3 coding DNA: TGCAGCGTTGAAGACCCGGGGACTAGCGGGGCCAACGTCCTGACTTTC.

The chain joins TRBV5-6 to TRBJ1-2, with 8 bases lining up with TRBD1. Per germline, CDR1 SGHDT and CDR2 YYEEEE. There are 14 residues in the CDR3. The ends lost 5 bases at V and 5 bases at J; junction bases unmatched: 8. CDR3 in DNA: TGTGCCAGCAGGGGGGCAGGGGGCAGGTATGGCTACACCTTC. This sequence encodes CASRGAGGRYGYTF.

The rearrangement uses TRBV27 and TRBJ2-2, with TRBD1 matching over 8 bases. With V trimmed by 8 bases and J by 6 bases, 5 bases remained unmatched. CDR1 is MNHEY, CDR2 SMNVEV, per germline (reference sequence). The CDR3 loop spans 13 amino acids. The CDR3 reads CASFGQGAGELFF. Here the CDR3 DNA reads TGTGCCAGCTTCGGACAGGGCGCCGGGGAGCTGTTTTTT.

J is TRBJ1-1 and V is TRBV6-5; D not certain. The ends were cut back, 5 bases at V and 1 base at J, with 11 bases in the middle. Germline V gene lookup returns CDR1 MNHEY and CDR2 SVGAGI. This CDR3 contains 14 residues. This chain's CDR3 is CASSLPPGNTEAFF. Here the CDR3 DNA reads TGTGCCAGCAGTCTCCCACCCGGGAACACTGAAGCTTTCTTT.

The genes are TRBV28 and TRBJ1-1, with D possibly matching TRBD1 (5 bases). Trimming pared 2 bases from V and 5 bases from J, leaving 6 bases between. This CDR3 is built from 12 residues. Germline V gene lookup returns CDR1 MDHEN and CDR2 SYDVKM. CDR3 sequence: CASSLRGTEAFF. The CDR3 DNA sequence: TGTGCCAGCAGTTTACGGGGGACTGAAGCTTTCTTT.

This chain joins TRBV29-1 and TRBJ1-2; no reliable D call. The CDR3 spans 12 residues. CDR1 and CDR2 (germline): SQVTM, ANQGSEA. Trimming shortened V by 4 bases and J by 2 bases, and 8 bases separated the two germline ends. CDR3 in DNA: TGCAGCGTTGCAGTCGGGAACTATGGCTACACCTTC. Protein sequence: CSVAVGNYGYTF.

This chain links TRBV29-1 with TRBJ1-1, with unresolved D. Germline-derived CDR1 and CDR2 are SQVTM and ANQGSEA. V lost 3 bases and J lost 8, with 19 bases in between. CDR3 size: 14 residues. CDR3 in DNA: TGCAGCGTTGAGAGGGCAGGCGAAGCTCCAGAAGCTTTCTTT. It encodes CSVERAGEAPEAFF.

The genes are TRBV6-5 and TRBJ2-3; TRBD1 agrees at 8 bases. V was clipped by 6 bases and J by 3 bases; unmatched bases: 8. The CDR3 runs to 15 residues. Germline CDR1 and CDR2: MNHEY and SVGAGI. CDR3 DNA: TGTGCCAGCAGCCCTTCCAGGGGGCGGACAGATACGCAGTATTTT. Its translation is CASSPSRGRTDTQYF.

V is TRBV19 and J is TRBJ2-1; 7 nucleotides match TRBD2. With 3 bases clipped from V and 5 bases from J, the junction kept 4 bases outside the gene matches. This CDR3 region has 14 residues. Germline values: CDR1 LNHDA, CDR2 SQIVND (reference sequence). CDR3 bases: TGTGCCAGTAGTATGAGGCTAGCGGACAATGAGCAGTTCTTC. It encodes CASSMRLADNEQFF. Looking up the rest from reference TRBV19 and TRBJ2-1 gives the full variable domain: DGGITQSPKYLFRKEGQNVTLSCEQNLNHDAMYWYRQDPGQGLRLIYYSQIVNDFQKGDIAEGYSVSREKKESFPLTVTSAQKNPTAFYLCASSMRLADNEQFFGPGTRLTVL.

This chain uses TRBV9 with TRBJ2-1; D call uncertain. Germline CDR1 is SGDLS and CDR2 is YYNGEE. The CDR3 contains 14 residues. Between the trimmed V and J ends, which lost 0 bases and 6 bases, there was a span of 10 bases. The CDR3 DNA reads TGTGCCAGCAGCGTAGGGTGGGCGTCCAATGAGCAGTTCTTC. Protein: CASSVGWASNEQFF.

The V and J genes are TRBV4-1 and TRBJ2-7, with a weak D call TRBD2 (6 bases). Trimming removed 1 base at V and 2 bases at J, with 9 bases between. CDR1 MGHRA and CDR2 YSYEKL come from the germline V gene. The CDR3 totals 14 residues. This CDR3 reads CASSQGGNTYEQYF. The CDR3 DNA follows: TGCGCCAGCAGCCAAGGCGGGAACACCTACGAGCAGTACTTC.

The chain links TRBV29-1 to TRBJ2-1; the D gene is possibly TRBD2 (5 bases). Trimming took 4 bases from V and 6 from J, leaving 10 bases between them. This CDR3 is 12 amino acids long. Germline CDR1 and CDR2: SQVTM and ANQGSEA. DNA for the CDR3: TGCAGCGTTGTAGGAGGTGGCAATGAGCAGTTCTTC. Translation: CSVVGGGNEQFF.

This chain links TRBV29-1 with TRBJ2-1; TRBD2 agrees at 11 bases. Looked up from germline, CDR1 is SQVTM and CDR2 is ANQGSEA. V dropped 4 bases and J dropped 4; count of bases not matched to a gene: 3. The CDR3 sequence is 14 residues long. CDR3 nucleotides: TGCAGCGTTGGGGGACTAGCGGAGTACAATGAGCAGTTCTTC. It yields the protein CSVGGLAEYNEQFF.

This rearrangement joins TRBV6-1 to TRBJ2-3, with a weak D call TRBD2 (6 bases). The germline V gene encodes CDR1 MNHNS and CDR2 SASEGT. Trimming cost V 2 bases and J 7 bases, with 19 bases left between them. The CDR3 is 16 amino acids. As DNA, the CDR3 is TGTGCCAGCAGTGAACTAGGGGCGGGGTCTGAGTATACGCAGTATTTT. Translation gives CASSELGAGSEYTQYF.

The chain has TRBV29-1 and TRBJ2-7; unclear D gene. The V end was cut by 4 bases, the J end by 0 bases, with 7 bases between. The CDR3 is made up of 12 amino acids. The germline gives CDR1 SQVTM, CDR2 ANQGSEA. The CDR3 region has the DNA TGCAGCGTTGTGGCAACCTCCTACGAGCAGTACTTC. It codes for CSVVATSYEQYF.

CDR3 loop: CASSEVPGTKETQYF. Written as DNA, the CDR3 is TGTGCCAGCAGTGAAGTTCCTGGCACGAAAGAGACCCAGTACTTC. The chain carries TRBV6-1 and TRBJ2-5; D is uncertain. With 1 base removed from V and 3 bases from J, the gap between germline ends came to 12 bases. CDR3 length: 15 amino acids. Per the germline V gene, CDR1 is MNHNS and CDR2 is SASEGT.

The chain joins TRBV5-4 to TRBJ1-6; 7 bases align to TRBD1. The CDR3 covers 17 residues. The germline CDR1 and CDR2 sequences are SGHNT and YYREEE (reference sequence). J gave up 6 bases and V 0 bases, and 9 bases lay outside the gene matches. CDR3 sequence: CASSLAEFRQGNSPLHF. CDR3 bases: TGTGCCAGCAGCTTGGCTGAGTTTAGACAGGGTAATTCACCCCTCCACTTT. Based on the CDR3 plus reference TRBV5-4 and TRBJ1-6, the full variable domain is ETGVTQSPTHLIKTRGQQVTLRCSSQSGHNTVSWYQQALGQGPQFIFQYYREEENGRGNFPPRFSGLQFPNYSSELNVNALELDDSALYLCASSLAEFRQGNSPLHFGNGTRLTVT.

The chain combines TRBV5-1 with TRBJ2-1; D is undetermined. Germline V lookup: CDR1 SGHRS, CDR2 YFSETQ. Trimming shortened V by 0 bases and J by 4 bases, and 14 bases separated the two germline ends. This CDR3 region has 16 residues. The CDR3: CASSLEVAPQYNEQFF. The CDR3 DNA is TGCGCCAGCAGCTTGGAGGTAGCCCCCCAATACAATGAGCAGTTCTTC.

The chain couples TRBV6-1 to TRBJ1-1, with a possible D match to TRBD1 (5 bases). V lost 10 bases and J 3 bases, leaving 21 bases between the germline ends. Germline CDR1 is MNHNS and CDR2 is SASEGT. The CDR3 runs 15 residues. The CDR3 coding sequence is TGTGCCACCACTCTCGGGGGGGTGCCTCACACTGAAGCTTTCTTT. It translates to CATTLGGVPHTEAFF.

This sequence joins TRBV6-6 and TRBJ2-3; no clear D gene. Germline lookup yields CDR1 MNHNY and CDR2 SVGAGI (reference sequence). The length of the CDR3 is 13 residues. The V gene lost 6 bases and the J gene lost 1 base, with 8 bases spanning the gap. The CDR3 coding sequence is TGTGCCAGCAGATCCACAGGCACAGATACGCAGTATTTT. Protein product: CASRSTGTDTQYF.